This is a list of T cell receptor beta chains from one sample in a study of cytomegalovirus exposure and HLA in healthy donors. TCRdb keeps only in-frame clones here, not all; method: immunoSEQ multiplex PCR. Here the sample spans 150,000 to 200,000 clones, 84% being singletons. What was sequenced was PBMCs. The receptors shown here come from a man younger than 40 in good health and CMV-seropositive. Each CDR3 is given with its conserved first and last residue. Fields, in order: D gene, clone size, J gene, V gene, CDR3 DNA, CDR3 protein. The D gene is left open where the match is weak. Expanded clones are given a class, and other clones once, few, many or no size at all.

>NA|NA|TRBJ1-1|TRBV7-9
TGTGCCAGCAGCTTGTCCGGGACATCGGATGAAGCTTTCTTT
CASSLSGTSDEAFF
>NA|NA|TRBJ2-7|TRBV15
TGTGCCACCAGCAGAGGAGGACTCCCGTCCTACGAGCAGTACTTC
CATSRGGLPSYEQYF
>NA|NA|TRBJ2-7|TRBV30
TGTGCCTGGAAGGGGACTGCCAACGACTACGAGCAGTACTTC
CAWKGTANDYEQYF
>NA|NA|TRBJ1-1|TRBV7-2
TGTGCCAGCAGCCAGAGGCGGGGGGACACTGAAGCTTTCTTT
CASSQRRGDTEAFF
>NA|NA|TRBJ2-7|TRBV11-2
TGTGCCAGCAGCTTACATCCATACGAGCAGTACTTC
CASSLHPYEQYF
>TRBD2|NA|TRBJ2-3|TRBV4-2
TGTGCCAGCAGCCAAGGGACTAGCGGAGCCACCATCACAGATACGCAGTATTTT
CASSQGTSGATITDTQYF
>TRBD2|once|TRBJ2-7|TRBV28
TGTGCCAGCAGTTCGGGTAGCGGGAGCTCCTACGAGCAGTACTTC
CASSSGSGSSYEQYF
>TRBD2|NA|TRBJ2-3|TRBV5-6
TGTGCCAGCAGCTTGAAACTAGCGGGAGGTTCAGATACGCAGTATTTT
CASSLKLAGGSDTQYF
>NA|NA|TRBJ1-3|TRBV11-3
TGTGCCAGCAGCTTTAACTCTGGAAACACCATATATTTT
CASSFNSGNTIYF
>TRBD2|NA|TRBJ2-5|TRBV2
TGTGCCAGCAGTCTCAACCGCGGGGGGGCAGTAGAGACCCAGTACTTC
CASSLNRGGAVETQYF
>TRBD2|NA|TRBJ2-3|TRBV30
TGTGCCTGGAGTGGGACTAGCGGCACAGATACGCAGTATTTT
CAWSGTSGTDTQYF
>NA|NA|TRBJ2-7|TRBV13
TGTGCCAGCAGCTTAGGCCTTGGGGCAGGGCCCGAGCAGTACTTC
CASSLGLGAGPEQYF
>NA|NA|TRBJ1-2|TRBV11-2
TGTGCCAGCAGCTTAGATTGGAGGCGGGTTAACTATGGCTACACCTTC
CASSLDWRRVNYGYTF
>TRBD1|once|TRBJ1-4|TRBV28
TGTGCCAGCAGTTTTCGGACAGGGGGTAATGAAAAACTGTTTTTT
CASSFRTGGNEKLFF
>TRBD2|NA|TRBJ2-1|TRBV9
TGTGCCAGCAGCCGACTAGCGGGCGCGAATGAGCAGTTCTTC
CASSRLAGANEQFF
>NA|NA|TRBJ2-5|TRBV6-6
TGTGCCAGCAGTTATCCGGGGTCAGAGACCCAGTACTTC
CASSYPGSETQYF
>NA|NA|TRBJ1-1|TRBV18
TGTGCCAGCTCGCCGACGGGGTTCACTGAAGCTTTCTTT
CASSPTGFTEAFF
>TRBD1|NA|TRBJ1-5|TRBV19
TGTGCCAGTTCCGGACAGGGCTATAGCAATCAGCCCCAGCATTTT
CASSGQGYSNQPQHF
>NA|NA|TRBJ2-7|TRBV28
TGTGCCAGCAGTTTCCACCCACGGAGGCAGTACTTC
CASSFHPRRQYF
>NA|NA|TRBJ2-1|TRBV4-3
TGCGCCAGCAGCCAAGATAGGGGCAGCAGCTCCTACAATGAGCAGTTCTTC
CASSQDRGSSSYNEQFF
>NA|NA|TRBJ2-3|TRBV7-9
TGTGCCAGCAGCCCATCCGGTGCGCTTACGCAGTATTTT
CASSPSGALTQYF
>NA|NA|TRBJ2-7|TRBV18
TGTGCCAGCTCACCCCCGACTATTACCTACGAGCAGTACTTC
CASSPPTITYEQYF
>TRBD1|NA|TRBJ2-7|TRBV18
TGTGCCAGCTCACCCGGTGGGACAGTCGCCTACGAGCAGTACTTC
CASSPGGTVAYEQYF
>NA|NA|TRBJ2-6|TRBV27
TGTGCCAGCAGTCCGGACTTAGGCTCTGGGGCCAACGTCCTGACTTTC
CASSPDLGSGANVLTF
>TRBD1|NA|TRBJ2-1|TRBV13
TGTGCCAGCAGCCCCGGACAGGGGGACAATGAGCAGTTCTTC
CASSPGQGDNEQFF
>NA|NA|TRBJ2-2|TRBV30
TGTGCCTGGAGTGCCGCCGGGGAGCTGTTTTTT
CAWSAAGELFF
>NA|few|TRBJ1-6|TRBV7-2
TGTGCCAGCAGCTTAGCGCAGGGTGCAGGATCACCCCTCCACTTT
CASSLAQGAGSPLHF
>TRBD2|NA|TRBJ2-7|TRBV4-3
TGCGCCAGCAGCCAAGATGGGGGGGTGTGGGACGGGCAGTACTTC
CASSQDGGVWDGQYF
>TRBD1|once|TRBJ2-7|TRBV5-1
TGCGCCAGCAGCGTGTCGGGACAGGGGGACTACGAGCAGTACTTC
CASSVSGQGDYEQYF
>NA|NA|TRBJ2-1|TRBV11-3
TGTGCCAGCAGCTTAGGAACTAGTAGGCACAATGAGCAGTTCTTC
CASSLGTSRHNEQFF
>TRBD1|few|TRBJ1-5|TRBV6-1
TGTGCCAGCAGTGCCGGACAGGGGCGGCCCCAGCATTTT
CASSAGQGRPQHF
>NA|NA|TRBJ1-1|TRBV5-4
TGTGCCAGCAGCCCGACAGGTGGGCACACTGAAGCTTTCTTT
CASSPTGGHTEAFF
>TRBD2|NA|TRBJ2-3|TRBV6-4
TGTGCCAGCAGTGACTCGGTAGGCGGGAGCGCAGATACGCAGTATTTT
CASSDSVGGSADTQYF
>TRBD2|NA|TRBJ2-3|TRBV7-6
TGTGCCAGCAGCTCTCAATTAGGGGGGACTAGCGGGAGTTCTTACACAGATACGCAGTATTTT
CASSSQLGGTSGSSYTDTQYF